This entry lists 30 T cell receptor beta chains sequenced from one sample in a study of control samples from healthy donors and cancer patients. Only in-frame clones appear in the TCRdb table, and some are missing; sequencing was by immunoSEQ multiplex PCR. Seen here are about 31,000 clones, roughly 94% observed once, and the top ten hold under 7%. Sequenced sample: blood. The receptors were sampled from a man aged 55 to 70 in good health.

The chain is built from TRBV6-5 and TRBJ1-4, with D perhaps matching TRBD1 (6 bases). CDR1 is MNHEY, CDR2 SVGAGI, per germline. The CDR3 consists of 15 residues. V dropped 2 bases and J dropped 8 bases, with 15 bases sitting between them. CDR3 sequence: CASSYRGGAAEKLFF. CDR3 bases: TGTGCCAGCAGTTACCGTGGGGGCGCCGCGGAAAAACTGTTTTTT.

The V and J genes are TRBV6-2 or TRBV6-3 and TRBJ2-7, with D hard to call. V lost 3 bases, J lost 4 bases, and 16 bases lay in between. CDR1 and CDR2 from the germline V gene are MNHEY and SVGEGT. The CDR3 spans 15 residues. The CDR3 sequence: CASSYAPLLRYEQYF. The CDR3 DNA follows: TGTGCCAGCAGTTATGCCCCTCTTTTGAGGTACGAGCAGTACTTC.

V gene TRBV5-6 combines with J gene TRBJ2-7; tentative D call: TRBD1 (5 bases). The ends were cut back, 5 bases at V and 7 bases at J, with 25 bases in the middle. The CDR3 runs 16 residues. The germline gives CDR1 SGHDT, CDR2 YYEEEE. Here the CDR3 DNA reads TGTGCCAGCAGGGTAGGGGTTAATTCCATTGTGGGTGAGCAGTACTTC. Amino acids: CASRVGVNSIVGEQYF.

CDR3 nucleotide sequence: TGTGCCAGCAGCTTAGAGGCACAGATGAACACTGAAGCTTTCTTT. This codes for CASSLEAQMNTEAFF. The V call is TRBV7-8, the J call TRBJ1-1, with D unclear. Trimming took 1 base from V and 0 from J, leaving 9 bases between them. The CDR3 runs to 15 residues. CDR1 and CDR2 (germline): SGHVS, FQNEAQ.

The gene calls are TRBV3-1 (or the pseudogene TRBV3-2) and TRBJ2-7; tentatively, D is TRBD1 (6 bases). With 7 bases removed from V and 2 bases from J, the gap between germline ends came to 15 bases. Germline CDR1 reads LGHDT; CDR2 reads YNNKEL (reference sequence). This CDR3 has 14 amino acids. The chain's CDR3 is CASTQGLGPYEQYF. The DNA of the CDR3 is TGTGCCAGCACTCAGGGGTTAGGGCCCTACGAGCAGTACTTC.

The genes are TRBV6-5 and TRBJ2-1; 10 bases are a match to TRBD2. CDR1 MNHEY and CDR2 SVGAGI come from the germline V gene. This CDR3 comprises 14 residues. With V trimmed by 5 bases and J by 5 bases, 3 bases remained unmatched. CDR3 sequence reads: CASSRGLANNEQFF. The CDR3 coding sequence is TGTGCCAGCAGTCGGGGACTAGCGAACAATGAGCAGTTCTTC.

The chain links TRBV24-1 to TRBJ2-2; TRBD2 is a possible D gene (5 bases). The germline V gene has CDR1 KGHDR and CDR2 SFDVKD. The CDR3 length is 13 residues. V was cut by 9 bases and J by 2 bases, with 9 bases left in between. CDR3 loop: CATGGGNTGELFF. The CDR3 DNA follows: TGTGCCACCGGTGGAGGAAACACCGGGGAGCTGTTTTTT.

The rearrangement joins TRBV27 to TRBJ1-5; no clear D gene. V was trimmed by 2 bases and J by 4 bases, leaving 9 bases between them. The CDR3 spans 14 residues. Germline V gives CDR1 MNHEY, CDR2 SMNVEV (reference sequence). The CDR3: CASSLIGSNQPQHF. The DNA of the CDR3 is TGTGCCAGCAGTTTAATAGGGAGTAATCAGCCCCAGCATTTT.

J is TRBJ2-5 and V is TRBV7-6; 14 bases agree with TRBD2. There are 18 residues in the CDR3. Looked up from germline, CDR1 is SGHVS and CDR2 is FNYEAQ. Trimming took 1 base from V and 0 from J; bases not matched to a gene: 4. Here the CDR3 DNA reads TGTGCCAGCAGCTTAGGGGGACTAGCGGGGGCCTACCAAGAGACCCAGTACTTC. This translates into CASSLGGLAGAYQETQYF.

V gene TRBV29-1 combines with J gene TRBJ2-7, with D tentatively TRBD1 (6 bases). The CDR3 runs to 14 residues. Trimming took off 0 bases at V and 0 bases at J, with 9 bases between the two ends. Germline V gene data show CDR1 as SQVTM and CDR2 as ANQGSEA. The CDR3 protein is CSVEDQQGSYEQYF. The CDR3 DNA follows: TGCAGCGTTGAAGATCAACAGGGCTCCTACGAGCAGTACTTC.

DNA of the CDR3: TGCGCCAGCAGCACAGGGGGATCCTATGGCTACACCTTC. As protein: CASSTGGSYGYTF. This rearrangement joins TRBV5-1 to TRBJ1-2, with 8 bases matching TRBD1. V lost 4 bases to trimming and J lost 4 bases; unmatched junction nucleotides: 3. CDR1 is SGHRS and CDR2 is YFSETQ in the germline V gene. The length of the CDR3 is 13 residues.

The V and J genes are TRBV19 and TRBJ2-2, with TRBD2 matching over 15 bases. The trim removed 4 bases at V and 6 bases at J, leaving 3 bases unmatched. The V gene's germline CDR1 is LNHDA and CDR2 SQIVND (reference sequence). The CDR3 totals 16 residues. CDR3 amino acids: CASSTGLAGGAGELFF. CDR3 coding DNA: TGTGCCAGTAGTACCGGACTAGCGGGGGGGGCCGGGGAGCTGTTTTTT.

The chain joins TRBV4-2 to TRBJ2-7; D might be TRBD1 (6 bases). The CDR3 totals 16 residues. Germline V gene lookup returns CDR1 LGHNA and CDR2 YNFKEQ. V gave up 0 bases and J gave up 1 base, with 13 bases separating them. The CDR3 sequence is CASSQDSAGVSYEQYF. CDR3 nucleotides: TGTGCCAGCAGCCAAGATTCCGCAGGGGTGTCCTACGAGCAGTACTTC.

The V gene is TRBV10-3, the J gene TRBJ1-2; 8 bases are shared with TRBD1. Germline-derived CDR1 and CDR2 are ENHRY and SYGVKD. V shed 4 bases, J shed 0 bases, and the junction held 7 bases outside the gene matches. The CDR3 totals 16 residues. The CDR3 loop is CAISGQGPLSNYGYTF. The CDR3 bases are TGTGCCATCAGTGGACAGGGGCCCCTGTCTAACTATGGCTACACCTTC.

V usage is TRBV6-5 and J usage is TRBJ2-2, with 7 bases fitting TRBD1. The trim removed 0 bases at V and 5 bases at J, leaving 6 bases unmatched. Germline CDR1 is MNHEY and CDR2 is SVGAGI. This CDR3 is built from 16 residues. The CDR3 region is CASSYSPSRGTGELFF. The CDR3 DNA is TGTGCCAGCAGTTACTCGCCATCCAGGGGGACCGGGGAGCTGTTTTTT.

V usage is TRBV9 and J usage is TRBJ2-7; the D gene is possibly TRBD2 (6 bases). Trimming shortened V by 1 base and J by 1 base, and 12 bases separated the two germline ends. The CDR3 extends over 15 amino acids. In germline, CDR1 is SGDLS, CDR2 YYNGEE. CDR3 sequence: CASSVQAGPSYEQYF. CDR3 bases: TGTGCCAGCAGCGTACAAGCGGGTCCATCCTACGAGCAGTACTTC.

The rearrangement links TRBV12-3 or TRBV12-4 to TRBJ1-4; 8 bases match TRBD1. Trimming cost V 7 bases and J 7 bases; bases outside gene matches: 2. The CDR3 is made up of 12 amino acids. DNA of the CDR3: TGTGCCAGCAACAGGGGGATTGAAAAACTGTTTTTT. This gives the protein CASNRGIEKLFF.

The chain employs TRBV15 and TRBJ2-5; TRBD1 aligns across 7 bases. This CDR3 has 14 amino acids. From germline, CDR1 is LNHNV and CDR2 YYDKDF (reference sequence). With V trimmed by 3 bases and J by 5 bases, 6 bases remained unmatched. The CDR3 DNA sequence: TGTGCCACCAGCAGCGAAACAGGGGTCGAGACCCAGTACTTC. It translates to CATSSETGVETQYF.

This clone occurred a few times. The chain links TRBV10-3 to TRBJ2-3; 8 bases map to TRBD2. Germline assignment: CDR1 ENHRY and CDR2 SYGVKD. The length of the CDR3 is 16 residues. The V gene end was trimmed by 8 bases and the J gene end by 0 bases; junction bases not matched to a gene: 10. CDR3 in DNA: TGTGCCATCGGAGGGGGACTAGGCCGGAGCACAGATACGCAGTATTTT. It codes for CAIGGGLGRSTDTQYF.

The chain carries TRBV27 and TRBJ1-5, with D possibly matching TRBD1 (5 bases). This CDR3 spans 14 amino acids. From germline, CDR1 is MNHEY and CDR2 SMNVEV (reference sequence). The V end was cut by 5 bases, the J end by 7 bases, with 15 bases between. CDR3 sequence: CASSRDSRGQPQHF. CDR3 coding DNA: TGTGCCAGCAGTCGGGACTCCCGAGGGCAGCCCCAGCATTTT.

This sequence joins TRBV6-1 and TRBJ1-5; D is unresolved. Germline V gene sequence: CDR1 MNHNS, CDR2 SASEGT. There are 13 residues in the CDR3. V dropped 0 bases and J dropped 13 bases, with 13 bases sitting between them. CDR3 amino acids: CASSEASITPQHF. CDR3 DNA sequence: TGTGCCAGCAGTGAAGCTTCAATCACCCCTCAGCATTTT.

The chain combines TRBV5-6 with TRBJ1-5; unclear D gene. This CDR3 contains 13 residues. Trimming cost V 3 bases and J 5 bases, with 9 bases left between them. CDR1 and CDR2 (germline): SGHDT, YYEEEE. CDR3 in DNA: TGTGCCAGCAGCTCGGACCCAGATCAGCCCCAGCATTTT. This codes for CASSSDPDQPQHF.

This chain uses TRBV29-1 with TRBJ2-7, with 8 bases fitting TRBD2. The J segment lost 5 bases and the V segment lost 6 bases, leaving 12 bases of the junction unmatched. The CDR3 loop spans 14 amino acids. Germline values: CDR1 SQVTM, CDR2 ANQGSEA. CDR3 DNA sequence: TGCAGCGTCGGGGGGGCAAGCGGCGCACACGAGCAGTACTTC. This translates into CSVGGASGAHEQYF.

V and J are TRBV2 and TRBJ2-1; D may be TRBD1 (5 bases). V lost 2 bases and J lost 7, with 12 bases in between. The germline V gene encodes CDR1 SNHLY and CDR2 FYNNEI. This CDR3 comprises 14 residues. CDR3 protein: CASSERQGLNEQFF. For the CDR3, the DNA is TGTGCCAGCAGTGAACGGCAGGGCCTAAATGAGCAGTTCTTC.

The chain uses TRBV10-3 and TRBJ2-4; D is uncertain. The CDR3 consists of 13 residues. Germline CDR1 is ENHRY and CDR2 is SYGVKD. V shed 2 bases and J shed 6 bases, with 8 bases lying between them. The CDR3 sequence is CAISENSGNIQYF. The CDR3 bases are TGTGCCATCAGTGAGAACAGTGGAAACATTCAGTACTTC.

CDR3 coding DNA: TGTGCCAGCAGCTTAACCTGGGTCTCCGGAAACACCATATATTTT. Its translation is CASSLTWVSGNTIYF. This chain joins TRBV7-2 and TRBJ1-3; D uncertain. Germline V lookup: CDR1 SGHTA, CDR2 FQGNSA. The CDR3 totals 15 residues. Trimming shortened V by 2 bases and J by 4 bases, and 12 bases separated the two germline ends. The entire variable domain, with the rest obtained from reference TRBV7-2 and TRBJ1-3, is as follows: GAGVSQSPSNKVTEKGKDVELRCDPISGHTALYWYRQSLGQGLEFLIYFQGNSAPDKSGLPSDRFSAERTGGSVSTLTIQRTQQEDSAVYLCASSLTWVSGNTIYFGEGSWLTVV.

This clone has just one count. The chain combines TRBV4-1 with TRBJ1-4; D possibly corresponds to TRBD1 (6 bases). Germline V lookup: CDR1 MGHRA, CDR2 YSYEKL. The CDR3 totals 17 residues. Trimming cost V 2 bases and J 5 bases, with 18 bases left between them. DNA of the CDR3: TGCGCCAGCAGCCAAACCCCGGGGGCGGGGAAGAATGAAAAACTGTTTTTT. It is translated as CASSQTPGAGKNEKLFF.

The V gene is TRBV6-2 or TRBV6-3, the J gene TRBJ2-5; the match to TRBD2 covers 9 bases. V dropped 2 bases and J dropped 10; count of bases not matched to a gene: 11. The CDR3 totals 15 residues. Germline CDR1 and CDR2: MNHEY and SVGEGT. CDR3: CASSYVAGASGVQYF. Here the CDR3 DNA reads TGTGCCAGCAGTTACGTAGCGGGGGCCTCCGGAGTCCAGTACTTC.

This sequence joins TRBV19 and TRBJ1-5; 9 positions agree with TRBD1. Trimming cost V 10 bases and J 2 bases; bases outside gene matches: 3. Germline V gene lookup returns CDR1 LNHDA and CDR2 SQIVND (reference sequence). CDR3 length equals 13 residues. The CDR3 DNA reads as TGTGCCACCCGGGACAGGGGCAATCAGCCCCAGCATTTT. The encoded protein is CATRDRGNQPQHF. The whole variable domain, filled in from reference TRBV19 and TRBJ1-5, reads DGGITQSPKYLFRKEGQNVTLSCEQNLNHDAMYWYRQDPGQGLRLIYYSQIVNDFQKGDIAEGYSVSREKKESFPLTVTSAQKNPTAFYLCATRDRGNQPQHFGDGTRLSIL.

The chain is built from TRBV7-9 and TRBJ2-7; TRBD2 is a possible D gene (6 bases). Trimming took 5 bases from V and 6 from J, leaving 20 bases between them. The CDR3 consists of 15 residues. Germline CDR1 and CDR2: SEHNR and FQNEAQ (reference sequence). The chain's CDR3 is CASSAKHTGLSEQYF. In nucleotides, the CDR3 is TGTGCCAGCAGCGCAAAACACACGGGACTGAGCGAGCAGTACTTC.